This entry concerns a single T cell receptor beta chain. The target antigen is unknown. The PCR had 60 Vbeta and 13 Jbeta primers. Measured with immunoSEQ multiplex PCR; TCRdb has only the in-frame clones, and not every one. The data hold about 130,000 clones, with under 85% observed a single time. Germline V gene lookup returns CDR1 SGHTA and CDR2 FQGTGA. The CDR3 length is 16 residues. V was clipped by 5 bases and J by 0 bases, with 13 bases between them. This sample is part of a study of cytomegalovirus exposure and HLA in healthy donors. Study-level points and caveats: It was 164 TCR beta chains that were listed as cytomegalovirus-associated.

This TCR derives from a woman aged 45-60 years in good health and CMV-seropositive. This sequence joins TRBV7-3 and TRBJ2-2; D may be TRBD2 (6 bases). Sequencing input: PBMCs. The CDR3 here is CASSLFPGANTGELFF. The CDR3 coding sequence is TGTGCCAGCAGCCTCTTTCCGGGGGCGAACACCGGGGAGCTGTTTTTT. The variable domain in full, completed from reference TRBV7-3 and TRBJ2-2, reads GAGVSQTPSNKVTEKGKYVELRCDPISGHTALYWYRQSLGQGPEFLIYFQGTGAADDSGLPNDRFFAVRPEGSVSTLKIQRTERGDSAVYLCASSLFPGANTGELFFGEGSRLTVL.